This TCR beta chain was captured in a study of blood T cells in healthy people across ages. It was with a sample-barcoded 5' primer and a J-beta primer mix that a second PCR of roughly 6 to 11 cycles was run. Using its own MiXCR run on the 5' RACE reads, TCRdb lists one record per CDR3 protein. The sample consists of hundreds of thousands of distinct CDR3 sequences, around 20% of them appearing once. The study, taken as a whole, reports: Estimated diversity, derived from one million T cells, was regarded as an underestimate. As age increased, TCR beta diversity per million T cells fell in a roughly linear fashion.

This clonotype was recorded a few times. Its antigen is undetermined. CDR1 is LGHDT and CDR2 is YNNKEL in the germline V gene (reference sequence). The CDR3 length is 13 residues. The junction had 4 bases not matched to a gene; V was cut back by 4 bases and J by 7 bases. The V gene is TRBV3-1, the J gene TRBJ1-1, with 9 bases aligning to TRBD1. What was sequenced was blood. The TCR sequence derives from a man between 65 and 79 years old in good health. The CDR3 DNA reads TGTGCCAGCAGCCGGGGGACAGGGCTTGAAGCTTTCTTT. Translation: CASSRGTGLEAFF.